Each of the 9 T cell receptor beta chains below was sequenced from the same sample in a study of regulatory T cells in long-lasting Graves disease. Through Arm-PCR of CDR3 regions and iRepertoire HTBI primers, TCR beta libraries were built. TCRdb reprocessed the multiplex PCR reads via MiXCR and lists one record per CDR3 protein. Of 350,000 to 450,000 distinct CDR3 sequences in the sample, more than 13% were seen once. The time point: newly diagnosed GD, antithyroid drugs for less than 3 months. With RNA extracted from PBMCs as input, the TCR library was made. This sample was shared with a second study, whose subject was T cells in Graves' hyperthyroidism and ophthalmopathy.

The specimen comprised peripheral blood mononuclear cells (PBMCs), sampled at new diagnosis, from a patient treated with antithyroid drugs. These receptors were taken from a woman aged 25 to 45 with Graves disease.

This clonotype was detected many times. The V gene is TRBV24-1, the J gene TRBJ2-1; 7 nucleotides agree with TRBD2. J was trimmed by 9 bases and V by 4 bases; bases with no gene match: 8. This CDR3 contains 14 residues. CDR1 is KGHDR, CDR2 SFDVKD, per germline. This CDR3 is CATSDRPGGGEQFF. Here the CDR3 DNA reads TGTGCCACCAGTGACCGGCCGGGGGGAGGTGAGCAGTTCTTC.

This clonotype appeared a few times. The rearrangement joins TRBV19 to TRBJ1-1; no clear D. V lost 5 bases to trimming and J lost 2 bases, with 9 bases between them. Looked up from germline, CDR1 is LNHDA and CDR2 is SQIVND (reference sequence). The CDR3 length is 13 residues. The CDR3 sequence: CASSWIGNTEAFF. In nucleotides, the CDR3 is TGTGCCAGTAGTTGGATTGGAAACACTGAAGCTTTCTTT.

V gene TRBV11-3 combines with J gene TRBJ2-1; a possible D gene is TRBD1 (6 bases). The CDR3 loop spans 15 amino acids. The germline gives CDR1 SGHNT, CDR2 YENEEA. V dropped 5 bases and J dropped 3 bases, with 14 bases sitting between them. CDR3 residues: CASSIGDTDYNEQFF. The CDR3, as DNA: TGTGCCAGCAGCATAGGGGACACCGACTACAATGAGCAGTTCTTC.

This clonotype was detected ten times or more. The CDR3 spells CASSPLPATNEKLFF. DNA for the CDR3: TGTGCCAGCAGCCCCCTCCCTGCAACTAATGAAAAACTGTTTTTT. The gene calls are TRBV7-2 and TRBJ1-4; no clear D gene. The germline V gene has CDR1 SGHTA and CDR2 FQGNSA. CDR3 length: 15 amino acids. Trimming took off 5 bases at V and 0 bases at J, with 10 bases between the two ends.

This clonotype has a count of ten or more. The DNA of the CDR3 is TGCGCCAGCAGCTTGAGCGTTCCTTCCTACGAGCAGTACTTC. Translated, it gives CASSLSVPSYEQYF. The chain couples TRBV5-1 to TRBJ2-7; D is undetermined. The CDR3 is made up of 14 amino acids. CDR1 SGHRS and CDR2 YFSETQ come from the germline V gene. V was pared by 1 base and J by 1 base, with 9 bases between. The variable domain in full, with the rest retrieved from reference TRBV5-1 and TRBJ2-7, is KAGVTQTPRYLIKTRGQQVTLSCSPISGHRSVSWYQQTPGQGLQFLFEYFSETQRNKGNFPGRFSGRQFSNSRSEMNVSTLELGDSALYLCASSLSVPSYEQYFGPGTRLTVT.

The J gene is TRBJ2-1, the V gene TRBV29-1; tentatively, D is TRBD2 (7 bases). CDR3 length: 15 residues. Deletions cut 1 base from V and 10 bases from J, with 20 bases between. Germline CDR1 and CDR2: SQVTM and ANQGSEA. CDR3 coding DNA: TGCAGCGTTGAAGCGGGGGGCGGCACAGGCGGCGAGCAGTTCTTC. Its translation: CSVEAGGGTGGEQFF.

This clonotype was counted at least ten times. This sequence joins TRBV3-1 and TRBJ1-2, with 7 positions matching TRBD1. Germline-derived CDR1 and CDR2 are LGHDT and YNNKEL (reference sequence). The CDR3 covers 13 residues. The J segment lost 8 bases and the V segment lost 4 bases, leaving 7 bases of the junction unmatched. CDR3 sequence reads: CASSRPQGLGYTF. DNA of the CDR3: TGTGCCAGCAGCCGACCACAGGGGCTAGGCTACACCTTC.

At least ten counts were recorded for this clonotype. The gene calls are TRBV4-1 and TRBJ1-4; D is perhaps TRBD1 (5 bases). Germline assignment: CDR1 MGHRA and CDR2 YSYEKL. CDR3 length: 15 residues. V dropped 1 base and J dropped 6 bases, with 12 bases sitting between them. CDR3 protein: CASSQGSRGDEKLFF. The CDR3 nucleotides read TGCGCCAGCAGCCAAGGTTCAAGGGGTGATGAAAAACTGTTTTTT.

This clonotype came up many times. The chain is built from TRBV12-3 or TRBV12-4 and TRBJ2-7; D is uncertain. Trimming removed 3 bases from V and 2 bases from J, with 14 bases in between. This CDR3 comprises 15 residues. The CDR3 DNA is TGTGCCAGCAGTTTGAAACTTACGCCTACCTACGAGCAGTACTTC. Amino acids: CASSLKLTPTYEQYF.